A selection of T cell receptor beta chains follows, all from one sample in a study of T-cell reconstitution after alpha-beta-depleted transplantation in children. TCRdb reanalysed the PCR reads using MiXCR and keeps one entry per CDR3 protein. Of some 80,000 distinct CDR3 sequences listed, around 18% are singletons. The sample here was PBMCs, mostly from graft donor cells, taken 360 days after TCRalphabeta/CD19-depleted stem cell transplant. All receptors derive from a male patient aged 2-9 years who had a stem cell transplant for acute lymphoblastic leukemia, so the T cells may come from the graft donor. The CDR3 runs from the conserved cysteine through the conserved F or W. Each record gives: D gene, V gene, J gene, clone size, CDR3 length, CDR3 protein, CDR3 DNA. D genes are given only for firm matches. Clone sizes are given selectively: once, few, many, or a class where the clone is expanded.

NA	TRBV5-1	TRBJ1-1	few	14	CASSLVGQNTEAFF	TGCGCCAGCAGCTTGGTGGGACAGAACACTGAAGCTTTCTTT
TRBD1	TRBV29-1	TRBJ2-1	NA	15	CSARTGSFSYNEQFF	TGCAGCGCTAGGACAGGCAGCTTCTCCTACAATGAGCAGTTCTTC
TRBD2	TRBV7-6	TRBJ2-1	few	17	CASSIPLAGGSYNEQFF	TGTGCCAGCAGCATTCCTTTAGCGGGAGGGTCCTACAATGAGCAGTTCTTC
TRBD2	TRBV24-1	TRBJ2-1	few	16	CATSDASGRTYNEQFF	TGTGCCACCAGTGATGCTAGCGGGAGGACCTACAATGAGCAGTTCTTC
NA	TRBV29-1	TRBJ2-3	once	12	CSVGGRTDTQYF	TGCAGCGTTGGAGGACGCACAGATACGCAGTATTTT
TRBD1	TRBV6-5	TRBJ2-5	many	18	CASSYSKYRGNSLETQYF	TGTGCCAGCAGTTACTCTAAATACAGGGGGAATTCGTTGGAGACCCAGTACTTC
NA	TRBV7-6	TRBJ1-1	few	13	CASSYTHGTEAFF	TGTGCCAGCAGCTACACCCATGGGACTGAAGCTTTCTTT
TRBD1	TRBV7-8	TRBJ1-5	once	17	CASSLGTASEAHQPQHF	TGTGCCAGCAGCTTGGGGACAGCCAGTGAGGCGCATCAGCCCCAGCATTTT
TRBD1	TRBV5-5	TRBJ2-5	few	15	CASSRFPQGVETQYF	TGTGCCAGCAGCAGGTTTCCCCAGGGGGTAGAGACCCAGTACTTC
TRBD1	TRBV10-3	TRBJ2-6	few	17	CAIGRQGASSGANVLTF	TGTGCCATCGGGCGACAGGGAGCCTCCTCTGGGGCCAACGTCCTGACTTTC
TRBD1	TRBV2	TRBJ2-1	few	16	CASSAAGTAIYNEQFF	TGTGCCAGCAGTGCTGCCGGGACAGCAATCTACAATGAGCAGTTCTTC
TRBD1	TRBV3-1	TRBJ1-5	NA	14	CASSQTGTGQPQHF	TGTGCCAGCAGCCAGACAGGGACTGGGCAGCCCCAGCATTTT
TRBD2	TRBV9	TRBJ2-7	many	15	CASSVGLAAPYEQYF	TGTGCCAGCAGCGTAGGACTAGCGGCGCCCTACGAGCAGTACTTC
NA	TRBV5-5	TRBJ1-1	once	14	CASSPLGGNTEAFF	TGTGCCAGCAGCCCCCTGGGGGGGAACACTGAAGCTTTCTTT